This T cell receptor (beta chain) stems from a study of shared clonotypes between healthy human individuals. The authors split each subset's genomic DNA evenly across several immunoSEQ plates. Profiled with immunoSEQ multiplex PCR; TCRdb holds only in-frame clones, not every one. In the table there are 1,100,000 or so clones, around 78% of which are singletons. Trimming stripped 0 bases from V and 1 base from J, with 5 bases between. The CDR3 consists of 14 residues. CDR1 is SGHDT and CDR2 is YYEEEE in the germline V gene. What was sequenced was memory CD4+ T cells from PBMCs. Subset of the sample: CD45RA-negative fraction. The rearrangement uses TRBV5-6 and TRBJ1-3, with D unresolved. The sequence was collected from a young man in good health. Some clones in this sample may be carry-over from other donors' samples. CDR3 sequence: CASSLVDSGNTIYF. The CDR3 bases are TGTGCCAGCAGCTTGGTGGATTCTGGAAACACCATATATTTT.